This entry features one T cell receptor (beta chain) sequence. No antigen is known for it. A 6-nucleotide sample barcode was carried by the UMIs, which template switching added. TCRdb reprocessed the 5' RACE reads and keeps a single row for each CDR3 protein, giving no DNA. The sample data list 400,000 or so distinct CDR3 sequences. These data come from a study of monozygotic twins with inflammatory bowel disease. Study findings and constraints: IBD patients, compared with healthy twins, shared fewer clonotypes with others (especially with disease activity).

This receptor was identified in a human donor with ulcerative colitis or Crohn's disease, or a healthy co-twin of an affected twin (not recorded which). Source material: blood.

The chain's CDR3 is CSATWRGSPETRYF. The genes are TRBV20-1 and TRBJ2-5; TCRdb names TRBD2, which stays unverified in the absence of DNA. CDR1 DFQATT and CDR2 SNEGSKA come from the germline V gene (reference sequence). This CDR3 has 14 residues.